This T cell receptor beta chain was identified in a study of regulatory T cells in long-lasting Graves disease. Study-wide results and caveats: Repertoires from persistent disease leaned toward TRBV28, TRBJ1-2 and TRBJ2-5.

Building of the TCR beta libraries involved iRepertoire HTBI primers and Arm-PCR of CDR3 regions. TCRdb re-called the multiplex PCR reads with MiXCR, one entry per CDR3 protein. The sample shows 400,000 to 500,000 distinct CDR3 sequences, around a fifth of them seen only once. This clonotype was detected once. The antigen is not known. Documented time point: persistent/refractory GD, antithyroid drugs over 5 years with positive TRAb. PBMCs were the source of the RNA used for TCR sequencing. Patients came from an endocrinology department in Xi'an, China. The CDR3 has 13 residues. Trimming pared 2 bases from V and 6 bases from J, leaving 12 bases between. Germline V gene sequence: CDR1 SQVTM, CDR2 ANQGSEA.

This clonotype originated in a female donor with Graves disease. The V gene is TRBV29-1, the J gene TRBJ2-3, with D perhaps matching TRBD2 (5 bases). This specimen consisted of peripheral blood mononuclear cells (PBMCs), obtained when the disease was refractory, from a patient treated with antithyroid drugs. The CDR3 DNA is TGCAGCGTTGAACCCCACCCGGGGGATACGCAGTATTTT. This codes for CSVEPHPGDTQYF.